This TCR beta chain was retrieved from a study of shared clonotypes between healthy human individuals. Background on the study: Per donor, CD8 memory used one plate, CD8 naive used two, CD4 memory used three and CD4 naive used three. Study results and limitations: Memory subsets generally showed smaller estimated richness than naive subsets did. A small donor pool kept down the genetic and exposure-history diversity that was represented.

Method: immunoSEQ multiplex PCR; TCRdb's copy keeps in-frame clones and lacks some. The sample has about 2 million clones, approximately 95% seen once. Naive CD8 populations comprised CD45RO-negative cells positively selected for CCR7, excluding terminally differentiated effector memory CD45RA+ cells. All the donors were Caucasian adults who lived in Nashville, Tennessee. For this clone: The antigen is unknown.

The clonotype was recovered from a man between 18 and 35 years old in good health. The sequenced sample was naive CD8+ T cells sorted from blood.

CDR3 region: CASSRSGTSGNEQFF. For the CDR3, the DNA is TGTGCCAGCAGCCGATCCGGGACTAGCGGCAATGAGCAGTTCTTC. The chain couples TRBV9 to TRBJ2-1; TRBD2 matches 11 bases. The J segment lost 6 bases and the V segment lost 4 bases, leaving 6 bases of the junction unmatched. In germline, CDR1 is SGDLS, CDR2 YYNGEE. The CDR3 loop spans 15 amino acids. The variable domain in full, with the rest retrieved from reference TRBV9 and TRBJ2-1, is DSGVTQTPKHLITATGQRVTLRCSPRSGDLSVYWYQQSLDQGLQFLIQYYNGEERAKGNILERFSAQQFPDLHSELNLSSLELGDSALYFCASSRSGTSGNEQFFGPGTRLTVL.